This is a list of T cell receptor beta chains from one sample in a study of cytomegalovirus exposure and HLA in healthy donors. Assay used: immunoSEQ multiplex PCR; TCRdb lists only in-frame clones, some missing. The table records more than 60,000 clones, approximately 82% of them present only once. Sequencing was carried out using PBMCs. These receptors were taken from a man in his 70s in good health and CMV-seropositive. Each CDR3 is given with its conserved first and last residue. The D gene is left open where the match is weak. Size tells how often a clone was seen (once, few, many) or the class of an expanded clone, and some rows leave it out.

D gene,J gene,V gene,clone size,CDR3 protein,CDR3 DNA
TRBD1,TRBJ2-7,TRBV27,NA,CASGGQSHEQYF,TGTGCCAGCGGGGGACAGAGCCACGAGCAGTACTTC
TRBD2,TRBJ2-7,TRBV14,NA,CASSQVGGGVEQYF,TGTGCCAGCAGCCAAGTCGGGGGAGGGGTCGAGCAGTACTTC
NA,TRBJ1-2,TRBV30,NA,CAWSAQGLGYGYTF,TGTGCCTGGAGTGCTCAGGGTCTCGGCTATGGCTACACCTTC
NA,TRBJ1-2,TRBV21-1,NA,CASSKVVRVFHYGYTF,TGTGCCAGCAGCAAAGTAGTCAGGGTATTTCACTATGGCTACACCTTC
TRBD2,TRBJ2-3,TRBV7-2,NA,CASSSGLAGASDTQYF,TGTGCCAGCAGCTCGGGACTAGCGGGGGCATCGGATACGCAGTATTTT
NA,TRBJ1-1,TRBV5-6,NA,CASSLQRNTEAFF,TGTGCCAGCAGCTTACAGAGGAACACTGAAGCTTTCTTT
TRBD1,TRBJ1-2,TRBV5-1,NA,CASSRTGTGDYGYTF,TGCGCCAGCAGTCGGACAGGGACTGGTGACTATGGCTACACCTTC
NA,TRBJ2-3,TRBV21-1,NA,CASKRRERCTDTQYF,TGTGCCAGCAAGAGGCGGGAGAGATGCACAGATACGCAGTATTTT
TRBD2,TRBJ2-7,TRBV2,NA,CASRASGNSYEQYF,TGTGCCAGCAGGGCTAGCGGGAACTCCTACGAGCAGTACTTC
TRBD2,TRBJ2-5,TRBV4-1,NA,CASSQASGGPKIETQYF,TGCGCCAGCAGCCAAGCTAGCGGGGGGCCCAAGATCGAGACCCAGTACTTC
NA,TRBJ2-2,TRBV9,NA,CASSVDGRSTGELFF,TGTGCCAGCAGCGTAGATGGCAGATCCACCGGGGAGCTGTTTTTT
TRBD1,TRBJ1-1,TRBV29-1,NA,CSVDRVTGTEAFF,TGCAGCGTGGACAGGGTGACGGGCACTGAAGCTTTCTTT
TRBD1,TRBJ2-3,TRBV5-1,NA,CASSPDRGKDTQYF,TGCGCCAGCAGCCCGGACAGGGGCAAAGATACGCAGTATTTT
TRBD1,TRBJ2-7,TRBV2,NA,CASSEQGQGAYEQYF,TGTGCCAGCAGTGAGCAGGGACAGGGGGCCTACGAGCAGTACTTC
TRBD1,TRBJ1-4,TRBV4-1,NA,CASSQLPGQGNEKLFF,TGCGCCAGCAGCCAATTGCCCGGACAGGGGAATGAAAAACTGTTTTTT
TRBD2,TRBJ2-2,TRBV27,NA,CASSWTSSYTGELFF,TGTGCCAGCAGCTGGACTAGCTCTTACACCGGGGAGCTGTTTTTT
TRBD2,TRBJ2-1,TRBV4-2,NA,CASTGGLNNEQFF,TGTGCCAGCACGGGAGGGTTAAACAATGAGCAGTTCTTC
TRBD1,TRBJ2-7,TRBV5-1,once,CASSYGQGAYEQYF,TGCGCCAGCAGCTATGGACAGGGGGCCTACGAGCAGTACTTC
NA,TRBJ1-1,TRBV18,NA,CASCLGQNTEAFF,TGTGCCAGCTGTTTAGGACAGAACACTGAAGCTTTCTTT
NA,TRBJ2-7,TRBV9,NA,CASSVSSTGVSEQYF,TGTGCCAGCAGCGTTTCGAGTACGGGAGTCTCCGAGCAGTACTTC
NA,TRBJ1-3,TRBV11-1,NA,CASSDTANSGNTIYF,TGTGCCAGCAGCGATACAGCCAACTCTGGAAACACCATATATTTT
TRBD1,TRBJ1-1,TRBV5-8,NA,CASRQDRRKEAFF,TGTGCCAGCAGACAGGACAGGAGAAAGGAAGCTTTCTTT
NA,TRBJ2-6,TRBV6-6,NA,CASSETAGANVLTF,TGTGCCAGCAGCGAGACAGCTGGGGCCAACGTCCTGACTTTC
TRBD1,TRBJ1-1,TRBV5-1,NA,CASSLGLGDRQNTEAFF,TGCGCCAGCAGCTTGGGGTTGGGGGACAGACAAAACACTGAAGCTTTCTTT
NA,TRBJ2-3,TRBV28,NA,CASSLVLRTDTQYF,TGTGCCAGCAGTTTGGTTTTGCGGACAGATACGCAGTATTTT
TRBD1,TRBJ1-5,TRBV19,NA,CASSVLGQGPGHF,TGTGCCAGTAGTGTCTTGGGACAGGGTCCCGGGCATTTT
NA,TRBJ2-5,TRBV2,once,CASSDSHFQETQYF,TGTGCCAGCAGTGACTCACATTTTCAAGAGACCCAGTACTTC
TRBD2,TRBJ2-2,TRBV5-1,NA,CASSSGLADTGELFF,TGCGCCAGCAGTTCGGGACTAGCAGACACCGGGGAGCTGTTTTTT
TRBD2,TRBJ2-3,TRBV4-1,NA,CASSQDRGGGTDTQYF,TGCGCCAGCAGCCAAGACCGGGGAGGGGGCACAGATACGCAGTATTTT